This T cell receptor (beta chain) was identified in a study of sequential checkpoint blockade in melanoma. Study details: Maintenance nivolumab came after either treatment sequence.

The ends lost 4 bases at V and 5 bases at J; junction bases unmatched: 11. The CDR3 loop spans 16 amino acids. Germline CDR1 and CDR2: LNHDA and SQIVND (reference sequence). Treatment specified: randomized to nivolumab then ipilimumab (arm A) or the reverse (arm B). Using immunoSEQ multiplex PCR, the repertoire was profiled, and TCRdb retains in-frame clones only, with some absent. The table lists about 17,000 clones, roughly 70% of them singletons. The sequence derives from a human donor with melanoma. This chain connects TRBV19 to TRBJ2-5, with TRBD2 identical over 9 bases. The sample in question was CD8+ T cells sorted from blood (inferred from file names), obtained from a patient given nivolumab and ipilimumab in sequence. CDR3 in amino acids: CASSTTSGGRAETQYF. In DNA form, the CDR3 reads TGTGCCAGTAGTACCACCTCCGGCGGGAGGGCCGAGACCCAGTACTTC.